A selection of T cell receptor beta chains follows, all from one sample in a study of shared clonotypes between healthy human individuals. The repertoire was sequenced with immunoSEQ multiplex PCR; TCRdb's copy has only in-frame clones and lacks some. The sample consists of roughly 2.2 million clones, 85% to 95% of them appearing once. The sample was naive CD4+ T cells from PBMCs. These receptors were obtained from a man aged 18 to 35 in good health. Some clones in this sample may be carry-over from other donors' samples. CDR3s include the opening cysteine and the closing phenylalanine or tryptophan. The order of the fields is V gene, J gene, clone size, D gene, CDR3 DNA, CDR3 protein. A D gene is named only where the DNA matches it firmly. Only some rows state a clone size, as once, few, many or a class for expanded clones.

>TRBV5-6|TRBJ2-3|NA|NA
TGTGCCAGCAGCAGGGCGGGCACAGATACGCAGTATTTT
CASSRAGTDTQYF
>TRBV19|TRBJ2-2|NA|NA
TGTGCCAGTAGTAAAGAGGGCTCAGCGCGTTGGGTTACCGGGGAGCTGTTTTTT
CASSKEGSARWVTGELFF
>TRBV28|TRBJ1-2|NA|TRBD1
TGTGCCACCTTCGGACAGGGCTATGGCTACACCTTC
CATFGQGYGYTF
>TRBV7-3|TRBJ2-2|NA|TRBD2
TGTGCCAGCAGCTTATTTTTCGTAGCGGGCACCGGGGAGCTGTTTTTT
CASSLFFVAGTGELFF
>TRBV27|TRBJ2-7|NA|TRBD2
TGTGCCAGCAGTCCGTTTAGCGGGAGGTCCAACTACGAGCAGTACTTC
CASSPFSGRSNYEQYF
>TRBV5-8|TRBJ1-4|NA|TRBD1
TGTGCCAGCAGCCGTAACAGGGGAATAAACGAAAAACTGTTTTTT
CASSRNRGINEKLFF
>TRBV2|TRBJ2-2|NA|NA
TGTGCCAGCACGATTTCTGACGGGGAGCTGTTTTTT
CASTISDGELFF
>TRBV4-3|TRBJ1-3|once|NA
TGCGCCAGCAGCCAAAGCAAGTACTCTGGAAACACCATATATTTT
CASSQSKYSGNTIYF
>TRBV18|TRBJ1-1|NA|NA
TGTGCCAGCTCCGCCACGAATAAGGAATCTGAAGCTTTCTTT
CASSATNKESEAFF
>TRBV7-8|TRBJ2-7|NA|TRBD1
TGTGCCAGCAGCTGGACAGGACCCTACGAGCAGTACTTC
CASSWTGPYEQYF
>TRBV28|TRBJ1-2|NA|NA
TGTGCCAGCAGTTTGTATGGTCCTGGGTATGGCTACACCTTC
CASSLYGPGYGYTF
>TRBV2|TRBJ2-5|NA|TRBD2
TGTGCCAGCAGTGACCAGGGAGGGGCGGAGACCCAGTACTTC
CASSDQGGAETQYF
>TRBV5-1|TRBJ2-2|NA|TRBD2
TGCGCCAGCAGCTTGGCACTAGCGGGAGGGACCGGGGAGCTGTTTTTT
CASSLALAGGTGELFF
>TRBV6-6|TRBJ2-1|NA|NA
TGTGCCAGCAGTTACTCGACCGCCACCTACAATGAGCAGTTCTTC
CASSYSTATYNEQFF
>TRBV5-4|TRBJ2-3|NA|NA
TGTGCCAGCAGCCAACCGGGACTCATTCCCACAGATACGCAGTATTTT
CASSQPGLIPTDTQYF
>TRBV6-4|TRBJ2-7|few|TRBD1
TGTGCCAGCAGTCAGGACAGGGGGCCCTACGAGCAGTACTTC
CASSQDRGPYEQYF
>TRBV27|TRBJ1-1|NA|NA
TGTGCCAGCAAAGGGAGCCCCAACGTACAGGGATATGACACTGAAGCTTTCTTT
CASKGSPNVQGYDTEAFF
>TRBV5-4|TRBJ2-3|NA|NA
TGTGCCAGCAGCTCCCCGGCCTTTGGGGGAAATACGCAGTATTTT
CASSSPAFGGNTQYF
>TRBV5-4|TRBJ2-7|NA|TRBD2
TGTGCCAGCAGCCGTACCGGGACTAGCGTCGAGCAGTACTTC
CASSRTGTSVEQYF
>TRBV11-3|TRBJ1-5|NA|NA
TGTGCCAGCAGCTTAGGGGCGGACAGTGAAGGCAATCAGCCCCAGCATTTT
CASSLGADSEGNQPQHF
>TRBV5-1|TRBJ2-2|NA|TRBD1
TGCGCCAGCAGCTTGGGACAGGGGGTAGCCGGGGAGCTGTTTTTT
CASSLGQGVAGELFF
>TRBV2|TRBJ1-1|NA|NA
TGTGCCACCCAAATTCCCCCAGGGGAGGCTGAAGCTTTCTTT
CATQIPPGEAEAFF
>TRBV7-6|TRBJ2-6|NA|TRBD1
TGTGCCAGCAGCCCCGCCGGGACAGGGGGGGCCAACGTCCTGACTTTC
CASSPAGTGGANVLTF
>TRBV2|TRBJ2-7|NA|TRBD2
TGTGCCAGCAGTCCTAGCGGGATCATTTACGAGCAGTACTTC
CASSPSGIIYEQYF
>TRBV5-1|TRBJ1-1|few|TRBD1
TGCGCCAGCAGACAGGGGGTCAACACTGAAGCTTTCTTT
CASRQGVNTEAFF
>TRBV11-2|TRBJ1-3|NA|NA
TGTGCCAGCAGCCCCAACGGGGCGGCTGGAAACACCATATATTTT
CASSPNGAAGNTIYF
>TRBV28|TRBJ2-7|NA|TRBD1
TGTGCCAGCAGTATGGGGGGACAGGGTACCTACGAGCAGTACTTC
CASSMGGQGTYEQYF
>TRBV5-1|TRBJ2-5|NA|TRBD2
TGCGCCAGCAAGGGACTAGCGGGAGCGGGGGAGACCCAGTACTTC
CASKGLAGAGETQYF
>TRBV7-3|TRBJ2-3|NA|NA
TGTGCCAGCAGCTTAATGGGTCGCACAGATACGCAGTATTTT
CASSLMGRTDTQYF
>TRBV5-1|TRBJ2-7|NA|NA
TGCGCCAGCAGCTTAAATCCAGGGTCCTACGAGCAGTACTTC
CASSLNPGSYEQYF
>TRBV5-1|TRBJ2-7|NA|NA
TGCGCCAGCAGCCGAGGTGACAGTGCCGGGGAGTACGAGCAGTACTTC
CASSRGDSAGEYEQYF
>TRBV25-1|TRBJ1-1|few|NA
TGTGCCAGCAGTCGTCGTGGGTTGCGCACTGAAGCTTTCTTT
CASSRRGLRTEAFF
>TRBV6-5|TRBJ2-7|NA|TRBD1
TGTGCCAGCACTCCGTGGGACAGTGGGTCCGAGCAGTACTTC
CASTPWDSGSEQYF
>TRBV5-1|TRBJ1-1|few|NA
TGCGCCAGCAGCTTGGAACGGCTGAACACTGAAGCTTTCTTT
CASSLERLNTEAFF
>TRBV4-2|TRBJ2-5|NA|NA
TGTGCCAGCAGCCCTACCATAAACGGGGGCCAAGAGACCCAGTACTTC
CASSPTINGGQETQYF